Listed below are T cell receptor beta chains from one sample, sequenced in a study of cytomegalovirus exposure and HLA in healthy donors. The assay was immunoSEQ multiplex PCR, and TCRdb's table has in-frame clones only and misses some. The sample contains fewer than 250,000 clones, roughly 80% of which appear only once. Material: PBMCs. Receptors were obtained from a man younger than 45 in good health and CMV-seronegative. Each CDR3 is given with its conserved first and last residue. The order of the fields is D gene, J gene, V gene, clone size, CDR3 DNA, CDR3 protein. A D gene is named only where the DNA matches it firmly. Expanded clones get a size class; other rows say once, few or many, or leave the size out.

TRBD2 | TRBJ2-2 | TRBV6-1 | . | TGTGCCAGCAGGGAAGGACTAGCGGCGAACACCGGGGAGCTGTTTTTT | CASREGLAANTGELFF
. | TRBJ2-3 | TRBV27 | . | TGTGCCAGCAGTTTACATGCTCCCCAACTCACAGATACGCAGTATTTT | CASSLHAPQLTDTQYF
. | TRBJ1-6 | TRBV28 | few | TGTGCCAGCAGTTCCGCCCAGTGGAATTCACCCCTCCACTTT | CASSSAQWNSPLHF
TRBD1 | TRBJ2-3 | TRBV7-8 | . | TGTGCCAGCCGAATGGACAGGCCGAGCACAGATACGCAGTATTTT | CASRMDRPSTDTQYF
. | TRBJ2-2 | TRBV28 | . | TGTGCCAGCCGGTCAGGGTGGGACACCGGGGAGCTGTTTTTT | CASRSGWDTGELFF
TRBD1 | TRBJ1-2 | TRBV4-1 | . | TGCGCCAGCAGCCAATCAGGACAGGGTACCTATGGCTACACCTTC | CASSQSGQGTYGYTF
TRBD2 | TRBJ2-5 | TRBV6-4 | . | TGTGCCAGCAGTGACTCAGGGGCCCCCCGTCTAGCGGAACAAGAGACCCAGTACTTC | CASSDSGAPRLAEQETQYF
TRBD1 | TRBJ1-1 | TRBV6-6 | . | TGTGCCAGCACCGAAACAGGGGGCACTGAAGCTTTCTTT | CASTETGGTEAFF
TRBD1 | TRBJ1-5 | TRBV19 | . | TGTGCCAGTAGTGAAAGACAGGGGCGAAGGCCCAATCAGCCCCAGCATTTT | CASSERQGRRPNQPQHF
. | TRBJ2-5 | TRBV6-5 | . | TGTGCCAGCAGCCCACCGGGACTCCAAGAGACCCAGTACTTC | CASSPPGLQETQYF
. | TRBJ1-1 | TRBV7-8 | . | TGTGCCAGCAGCTTAGGAACAGTCGATGAAGCTTTCTTT | CASSLGTVDEAFF
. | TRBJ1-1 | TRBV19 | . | TGTGCCAGTACTAGGGAGGGGTACACTGAAGCTTTCTTT | CASTREGYTEAFF
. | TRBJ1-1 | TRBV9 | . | TGTGCCAGCAGCGCGGCAGGGGTTAATACTGAAGCTTTCTTT | CASSAAGVNTEAFF
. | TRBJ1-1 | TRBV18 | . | TGTGCCAGCTCACCACCGAACGGAGTTGAAGCTTTCTTT | CASSPPNGVEAFF
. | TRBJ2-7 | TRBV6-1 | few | TGTGCCAGCAGAACGGGAGCCCCTTACTACGAGCAGTACTTC | CASRTGAPYYEQYF
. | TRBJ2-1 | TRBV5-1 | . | TGCGCCAGCAGGGGAGGAGGAAACTCTATCTCCTACAATGAGCAGTTCTTC | CASRGGGNSISYNEQFF
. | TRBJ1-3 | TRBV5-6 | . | TGTGCCGGCAGCTTGGTATCACGGGGGGACACCATATATTTT | CAGSLVSRGDTIYF
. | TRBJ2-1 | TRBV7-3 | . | TGTGCCAGCAGCTTAACGGGCTCCAATGAGCAGTTCTTC | CASSLTGSNEQFF
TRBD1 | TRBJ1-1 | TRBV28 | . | TGTGCCAGCAGCTTGGGACAGGGTGAAGCTTTCTTT | CASSLGQGEAFF
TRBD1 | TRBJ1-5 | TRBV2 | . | TGTGCCAGCAGTTTCGGACAGGGGGCAAAGCCCCAGCATTTT | CASSFGQGAKPQHF
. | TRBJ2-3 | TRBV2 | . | TGTGCCAGCGAGATGACAGGGGAGGGAAGAAAAGCAGATACGCAGTATTTT | CASEMTGEGRKADTQYF
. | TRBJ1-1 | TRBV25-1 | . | TGTGCCAGCAAACAGTCCAACACTGAAGCTTTCTTT | CASKQSNTEAFF
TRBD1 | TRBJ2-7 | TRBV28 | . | TGTGCCAGCCGATACCGCACACCGGGACAGGGTACCTACGAGCAGTACTTC | CASRYRTPGQGTYEQYF
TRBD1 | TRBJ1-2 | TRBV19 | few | TGTGCCAGCGAGGGACAGGGACAACATGGCTACACCTTC | CASEGQGQHGYTF
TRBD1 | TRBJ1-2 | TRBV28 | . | TGTGCCAGCAGTTTAATCAGGGGGACCTATGGCTACACCTTC | CASSLIRGTYGYTF
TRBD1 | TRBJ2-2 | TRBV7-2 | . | TGTGCCAGCAGCCTAAACCCAGGGGGCACCGGGGAGCTGTTTTTT | CASSLNPGGTGELFF
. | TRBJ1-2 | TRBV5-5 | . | TGTGCCAGCACCTCTGGGGGCAGGGGCTACTATGGCTACACCTTC | CASTSGGRGYYGYTF
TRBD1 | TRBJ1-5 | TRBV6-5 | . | TGTGCCAGCAGTCCCGGGGGGACAGGTGGTCAGCCCCAGCATTTT | CASSPGGTGGQPQHF
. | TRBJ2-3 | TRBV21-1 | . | TGTGCCAGCCCGAGGGACAGAGCCCTCACAGATACGCAGTATTTT | CASPRDRALTDTQYF
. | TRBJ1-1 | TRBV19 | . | TGTGCCAGTAGTACTGAAGGCACGGGTTGGGACACTGAAGCTTTCTTT | CASSTEGTGWDTEAFF
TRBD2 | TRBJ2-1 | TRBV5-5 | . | TGTGCCAGCAGCTTGATTGGGACTAGCGGCGGGGAGCAGTTCTTC | CASSLIGTSGGEQFF
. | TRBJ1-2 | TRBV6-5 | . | TGTGCCAGCAGGGAGGGAGTCGCCCAAAACTATGGCTACACCTTC | CASREGVAQNYGYTF
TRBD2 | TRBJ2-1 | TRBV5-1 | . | TGCGCCAGCTCCGGGACTAGCGGGGCGAGGGGGCAGTTCTTC | CASSGTSGARGQFF
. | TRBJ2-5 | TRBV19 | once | TGTGCCAGTAGTAACCGACAGGACCAGTACTTC | CASSNRQDQYF
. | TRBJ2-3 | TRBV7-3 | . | TGTGCCAGCAGCCAGGGGGGTGGTACAGATACGCAGTATTTT | CASSQGGGTDTQYF
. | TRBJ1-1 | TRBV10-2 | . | TGCGCCAGCAGACGGGGCAGCGGGTCCACGAACACTGAAGCTTTCTTT | CASRRGSGSTNTEAFF
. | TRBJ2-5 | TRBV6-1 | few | TGTGCCAGCAGTGCGGCGCTATCTCTGAGGCGTACCCAGTACTTC | CASSAALSLRRTQYF
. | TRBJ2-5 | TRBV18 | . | TGTGCCAGCTCACCTTTCGGTGCCGAGACCCAGTACTTC | CASSPFGAETQYF
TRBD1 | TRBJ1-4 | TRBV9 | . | TGTGCCAGCAGCCCGTGGGACAGGGGGGAAAAACTGTTTTTT | CASSPWDRGEKLFF
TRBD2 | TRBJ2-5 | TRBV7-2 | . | TGTGCCAGCAGCCCACGGGGCGGGGGGGCCCAAGAGACCCAGTACTTC | CASSPRGGGAQETQYF
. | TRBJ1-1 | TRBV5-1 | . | TGCGCCAGCAGCTCGACAAGATACACTGAAGCTTTCTTT | CASSSTRYTEAFF